This T cell receptor (beta chain) was captured in a study of cytomegalovirus exposure and HLA in healthy donors. Across the study: The 90 to 150 validation repertoires used a platform that matched the one used for the roughly 700 first-cohort repertoires, as a later analysis reported.

This clone was observed a single time. This CDR3 is built from 16 residues. Trimming at V came to 3 bases and at J to 9 bases, leaving 12 bases not matched to a gene. Germline V CDR1 and CDR2: SGHRS, YFSETQ. The repertoire was sequenced with immunoSEQ multiplex PCR; TCRdb's copy has only in-frame clones and lacks some. The top ten hold 2.1% of the sample, which has approximately 76,000 clones, around 94% seen once. The TCR was taken from a woman aged 18-29 years in good health and CMV-seronegative. The sample consisted of PBMCs. The chain uses TRBV5-1 and TRBJ2-1; 10 nucleotides align to TRBD2. CDR3 in amino acids: CASSSTTAGGRLEQFF. In nucleotides, the CDR3 is TGCGCCAGCAGCTCTACTACAGCGGGGGGGCGCCTTGAGCAGTTCTTC. Full variable domain (remainder filled in from reference TRBV5-1 and TRBJ2-1): KAGVTQTPRYLIKTRGQQVTLSCSPISGHRSVSWYQQTPGQGLQFLFEYFSETQRNKGNFPGRFSGRQFSNSRSEMNVSTLELGDSALYLCASSSTTAGGRLEQFFGPGTRLTVL.